The present entry profiles one T cell receptor (beta chain) with its context. Its antigen remains unidentified. One junction end does not reproduce the germline sequence, and a read error may be involved. This record belongs to a study of blood T cells in healthy people across ages. Study conclusions and caveats: Changes in expanded clonotypes were possibly confounded, as the CMV status of donors was unknown. What prevented conclusive comparison of naive and antigen-experienced cells was that PBMCs were unsorted. Greater diversity and more naive CD4+ cells were seen in long-lived donors than in aged donors.

Total RNA extraction produced at least 5.5 micrograms (per sample) for the study. Sample-barcoded 5' priming and a J-beta primer mix drove a second PCR of about 7 to 11 cycles. MiXCR, applied by TCRdb to the 5' RACE reads, yields one record per CDR3 protein. The sample lists hundreds of thousands of distinct CDR3 sequences, approximately 25% occurring once. This CDR3 spans 11 amino acids. CDR1 SNHLY and CDR2 FYNNEI come from the germline V gene. This same sample was also part of a study on T cells of mothers and their children.

The sequence was obtained from a boy between 10 and 17 years old in good health. The chain uses TRBV2 and TRBJ2-5; TRBD2 aligns across 8 bases. Material for sequencing was blood. The CDR3 nucleotides are TGTGCCAGCAGTGAGGGACTAGAGGTGTTCTTC. This encodes CASSEGLEVFF.